This TCR beta chain was observed in a study of blood T cell repertoires in COVID-19. Turning to the study itself: The United States, Italy and Spain provided the acute and convalescent COVID-19 samples. PBMCs, B-cell-depleted T cells, or T cells provided the cDNA or gDNA that made up the material.

Original handling: By means of reference gene primer amplification, nucleated cell counts were estimated. The method was immunoSEQ multiplex PCR; TCRdb's version includes in-frame clones alone and lacks a portion of them. V, J and clone size are those of that table, while D and trimming were read from the DNA. The data show tens of thousands of clones, about nine tenths seen once. The CDR3 is 15 amino acids. Germline CDR1 LGHDT, CDR2 YNNKEL (reference sequence). Trimming took 6 bases from V and 0 from J; bases not matched to a gene: 8. Material for sequencing was peripheral blood. This TCR was recovered from a human donor in a cohort sampled during active COVID-19. The V and J genes are TRBV3-1 (or the pseudogene TRBV3-2) and TRBJ2-7, with 7 bases matching TRBD2. CDR3 residues: CASSPKGTNSYEQYF. The CDR3 coding sequence is TGTGCCAGCAGTCCTAAAGGGACTAACTCCTACGAGCAGTACTTC.